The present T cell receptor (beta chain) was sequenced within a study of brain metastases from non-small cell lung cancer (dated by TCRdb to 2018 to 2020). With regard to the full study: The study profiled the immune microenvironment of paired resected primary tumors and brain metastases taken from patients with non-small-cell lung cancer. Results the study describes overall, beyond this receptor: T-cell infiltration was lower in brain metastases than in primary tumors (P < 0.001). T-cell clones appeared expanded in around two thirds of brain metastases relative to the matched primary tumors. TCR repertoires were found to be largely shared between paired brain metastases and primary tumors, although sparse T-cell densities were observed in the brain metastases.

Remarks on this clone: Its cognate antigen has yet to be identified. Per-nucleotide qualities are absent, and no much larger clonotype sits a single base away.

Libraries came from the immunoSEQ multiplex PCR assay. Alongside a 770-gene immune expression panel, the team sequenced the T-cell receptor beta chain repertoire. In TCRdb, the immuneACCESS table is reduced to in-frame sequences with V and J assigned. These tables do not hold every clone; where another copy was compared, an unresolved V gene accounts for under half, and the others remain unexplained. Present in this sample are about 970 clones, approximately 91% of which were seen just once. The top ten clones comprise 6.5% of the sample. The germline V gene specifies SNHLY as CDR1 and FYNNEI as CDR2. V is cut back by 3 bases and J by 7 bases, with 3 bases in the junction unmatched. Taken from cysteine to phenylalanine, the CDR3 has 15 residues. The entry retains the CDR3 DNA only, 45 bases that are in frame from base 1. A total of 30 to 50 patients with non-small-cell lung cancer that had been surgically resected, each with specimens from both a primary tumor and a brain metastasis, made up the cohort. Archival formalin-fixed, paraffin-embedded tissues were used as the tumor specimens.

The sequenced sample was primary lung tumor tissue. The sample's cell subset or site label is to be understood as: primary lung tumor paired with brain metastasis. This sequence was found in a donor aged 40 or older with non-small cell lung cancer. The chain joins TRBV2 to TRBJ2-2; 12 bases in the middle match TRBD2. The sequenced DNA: TGTGCCAGCAGTGATCTAGCGGGAGGGGTCGGGGAGCTGTTTTTT. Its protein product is CASSDLAGGVGELFF.